This TCR beta chain appears in the sequencing data of a study of cytomegalovirus exposure and HLA in healthy donors. At the level of the study: Falling in the Caucasian-associated ancestry cluster were 80% to 90% of under 450 genotyped donors. Study-wide findings and caveats: Cytomegalovirus status was reportedly diagnosed by the classifier with high specificity and sensitivity. Most TCR sequences were rare, but some public TCRs occurred in many donors.

PCR employed 60 Vbeta and 13 Jbeta primers. Here immunoSEQ multiplex PCR was the method, and the copy in TCRdb shows in-frame clones only, minus some. Of 100,000 to 130,000 clones in the sample, about four fifths were seen once. CDR1 is SGHRS, CDR2 YFSETQ, per germline. V lost 4 bases to trimming and J lost 1 base; unmatched junction nucleotides: 3. The CDR3 runs to 14 residues. As to this clone: The antigen is unknown.

The material sequenced was PBMCs. This clonotype was obtained from a man in his thirties or forties in good health and CMV-seropositive. The V gene is TRBV5-1, the J gene TRBJ1-1, with 8 bases lining up with TRBD1. CDR3 DNA: TGCGCCAGCAGCGGCGGACAGGGGAACACTGAAGCTTTCTTT. This sequence encodes CASSGGQGNTEAFF. Variable domain in full (rest from reference TRBV5-1 and TRBJ1-1): KAGVTQTPRYLIKTRGQQVTLSCSPISGHRSVSWYQQTPGQGLQFLFEYFSETQRNKGNFPGRFSGRQFSNSRSEMNVSTLELGDSALYLCASSGGQGNTEAFFGQGTRLTVV.